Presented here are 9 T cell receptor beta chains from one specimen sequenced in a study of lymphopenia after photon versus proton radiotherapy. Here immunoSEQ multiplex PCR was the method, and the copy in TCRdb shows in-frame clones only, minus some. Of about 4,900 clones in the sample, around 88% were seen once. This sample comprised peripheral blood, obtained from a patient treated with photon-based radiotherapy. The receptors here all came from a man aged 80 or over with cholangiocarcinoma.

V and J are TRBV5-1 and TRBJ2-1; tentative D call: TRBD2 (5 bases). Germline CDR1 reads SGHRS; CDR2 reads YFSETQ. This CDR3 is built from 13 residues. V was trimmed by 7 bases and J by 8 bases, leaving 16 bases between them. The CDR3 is CASGLDFSDEQFF. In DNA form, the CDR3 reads TGCGCCAGCGGCCTGGACTTTTCGGATGAGCAGTTCTTC.

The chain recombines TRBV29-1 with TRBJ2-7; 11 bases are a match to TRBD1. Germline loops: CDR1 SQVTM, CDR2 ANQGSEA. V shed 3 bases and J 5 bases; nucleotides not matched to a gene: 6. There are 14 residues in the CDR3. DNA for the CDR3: TGCAGCGTTGATTCGGGACAGGGGGTAGACGAGCAGTACTTC. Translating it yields CSVDSGQGVDEQYF.

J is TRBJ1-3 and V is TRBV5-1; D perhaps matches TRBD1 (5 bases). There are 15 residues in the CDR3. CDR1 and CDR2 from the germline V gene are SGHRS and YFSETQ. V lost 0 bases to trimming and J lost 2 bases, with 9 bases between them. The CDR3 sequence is CASSLGGVAGNTIYF. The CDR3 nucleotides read TGCGCCAGCAGCTTGGGAGGGGTCGCTGGAAACACCATATATTTT.

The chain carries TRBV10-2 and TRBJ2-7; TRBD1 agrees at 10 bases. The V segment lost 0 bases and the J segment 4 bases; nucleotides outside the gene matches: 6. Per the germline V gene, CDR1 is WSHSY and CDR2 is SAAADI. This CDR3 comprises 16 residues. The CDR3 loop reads CASSESLWDRGYEQYF. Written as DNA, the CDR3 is TGCGCCAGCAGTGAGTCCCTATGGGACAGGGGTTACGAGCAGTACTTC.

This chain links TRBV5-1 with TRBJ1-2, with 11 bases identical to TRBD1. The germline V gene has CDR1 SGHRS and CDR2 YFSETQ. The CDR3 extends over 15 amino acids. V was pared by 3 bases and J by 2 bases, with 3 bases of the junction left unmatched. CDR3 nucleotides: TGCGCCAGCAGCTGGACAGGGGGCAGGAACTATGGCTACACCTTC. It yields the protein CASSWTGGRNYGYTF.

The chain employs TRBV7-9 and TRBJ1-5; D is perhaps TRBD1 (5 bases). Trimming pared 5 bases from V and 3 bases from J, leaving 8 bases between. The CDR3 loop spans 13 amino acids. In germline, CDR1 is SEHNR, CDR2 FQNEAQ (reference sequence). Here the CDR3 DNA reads TGTGCCAGCAGCCGACAGAACAATCAGCCCCAGCATTTT. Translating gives CASSRQNNQPQHF.

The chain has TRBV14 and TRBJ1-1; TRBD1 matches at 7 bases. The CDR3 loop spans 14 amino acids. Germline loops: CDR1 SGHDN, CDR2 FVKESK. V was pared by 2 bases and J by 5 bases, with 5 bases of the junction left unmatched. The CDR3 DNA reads TGTGCCAGCAGCCAACTGGACAGGAGGACTGAAGCTTTCTTT. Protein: CASSQLDRRTEAFF.

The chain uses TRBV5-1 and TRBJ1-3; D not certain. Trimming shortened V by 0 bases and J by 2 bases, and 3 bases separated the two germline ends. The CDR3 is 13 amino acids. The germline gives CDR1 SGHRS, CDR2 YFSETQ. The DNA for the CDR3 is TGCGCCAGCAGCTTGGACCCTGGAAACACCATATATTTT. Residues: CASSLDPGNTIYF.

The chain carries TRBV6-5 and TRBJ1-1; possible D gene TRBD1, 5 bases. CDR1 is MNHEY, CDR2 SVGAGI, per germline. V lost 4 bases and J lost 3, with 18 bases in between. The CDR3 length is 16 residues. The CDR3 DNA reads TGTGCCAGCAGTTCCACCGGGACCCTCGGTTACACTGAAGCTTTCTTT. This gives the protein CASSSTGTLGYTEAFF.